This T cell receptor (beta chain) was retrieved from a study of blood T cell repertoires in COVID-19. The J segment lost 5 bases and the V segment lost 3 bases, leaving 10 bases of the junction unmatched. The length of the CDR3 is 16 residues. Germline V CDR1 and CDR2: LGHNA, YSLEER. Only in-frame clones appear in the TCRdb table, and some are missing; sequencing was by immunoSEQ multiplex PCR. The sample has 200,000 to 250,000 clones, about four fifths seen once. This TCR was sampled from a woman between 40 and 50 years old with acute or convalescent COVID-19. Sequenced input: peripheral blood. This chain links TRBV4-3 with TRBJ2-1; 7 nucleotides line up with TRBD1. The CDR3: CASSQLTGVSNNEQFF. DNA of the CDR3: TGCGCCAGCAGCCAGTTAACAGGGGTCAGCAACAATGAGCAGTTCTTC.